Given below is one TCR beta chain in context. This sample stems from a study of blood T cells in healthy people across ages. CDR1 and CDR2 from the germline V gene are ENHRY and SYGVKD. V lost 6 bases and J lost 5, with 17 bases in between. This CDR3 has 14 residues. Using a J-beta primer mix together with a sample-barcoded 5' primer, a second PCR was run for roughly 6 to 11 cycles. TCRdb re-called the 5' RACE reads through MiXCR, storing one row per CDR3 protein. The table includes hundreds of thousands of distinct CDR3 sequences, more than 20% detected once. The material sequenced was blood. The TCR sequence derives from a man between 65 and 85 years old in good health. The chain has TRBV10-3 and TRBJ2-7; D is perhaps TRBD1 (6 bases). CDR3 amino acids: CAIRAAGALNEQYF. CDR3 sequence (DNA): TGTGCCATCAGGGCGGCAGGGGCGTTAAACGAGCAGTACTTC.